Listed below are T cell receptor beta chains from one sample, sequenced in a study of cytomegalovirus exposure and HLA in healthy donors. Repertoires were generated with immunoSEQ multiplex PCR, while TCRdb's copy carries only in-frame clones and drops some. The repertoire holds under 150,000 clones, with roughly 79% as singletons. Material for sequencing was PBMCs. These receptors were obtained from a boy aged 2-9 years in good health and CMV-seronegative. The conserved cysteine and the conserved F or W are not part of the CDR3 here. Size is stated for part of the rows, as once, few or many counts, or as a class when the clone is expanded.

cdr3_aa: ASSVGPGGNQPQH
j_call: TRBJ1-5
v_call: TRBV9
cdr3_length: 13
clone_size: NA

cdr3_aa: ACGQGGSGANVLT
j_call: TRBJ2-6
v_call: TRBV7-2
cdr3_length: 13
clone_size: NA

cdr3_aa: ASLNREGQPQH
j_call: TRBJ1-5
v_call: TRBV2
cdr3_length: 11
clone_size: few

cdr3_aa: ASSLAGTQIGPGELF
j_call: TRBJ2-2
v_call: TRBV7-6
cdr3_length: 15
clone_size: NA

cdr3_aa: ASRGGASTDTQY
j_call: TRBJ2-3
v_call: TRBV6-4
cdr3_length: 12
clone_size: NA

cdr3_aa: ASREGQGASGYT
j_call: TRBJ1-2
v_call: TRBV6-1
cdr3_length: 12
clone_size: NA

cdr3_aa: ASSLEGRSGSPLH
j_call: TRBJ1-6
v_call: TRBV5-8
cdr3_length: 13
clone_size: NA

cdr3_aa: ASSWTSGPYNEQF
j_call: TRBJ2-1
v_call: TRBV11-2
cdr3_length: 13
clone_size: NA

cdr3_aa: ASSHAYGEQF
j_call: TRBJ2-1
v_call: TRBV4-1
cdr3_length: 10
clone_size: NA

cdr3_aa: AITGTGYFEQY
j_call: TRBJ2-7
v_call: TRBV10-3
cdr3_length: 11
clone_size: NA

cdr3_aa: ASSRQGNRKTGELF
j_call: TRBJ2-2
v_call: TRBV11-2
cdr3_length: 14
clone_size: NA

cdr3_aa: ASSEDWTDRAKNIQY
j_call: TRBJ2-4
v_call: TRBV10-1
cdr3_length: 15
clone_size: NA

cdr3_aa: ASTDRGPGNTIY
j_call: TRBJ1-3
v_call: TRBV5-4
cdr3_length: 12
clone_size: NA

cdr3_aa: ASSKVDGRNEQF
j_call: TRBJ2-1
v_call: TRBV21-1
cdr3_length: 12
clone_size: NA

cdr3_aa: ASVRGRDGEQY
j_call: TRBJ2-7
v_call: TRBV6-5
cdr3_length: 11
clone_size: NA

cdr3_aa: ASTSQGATEAF
j_call: TRBJ1-1
v_call: TRBV7-9
cdr3_length: 11
clone_size: once

cdr3_aa: TSSQGVSGGLQSEQY
j_call: TRBJ2-7
v_call: TRBV4-3
cdr3_length: 15
clone_size: NA

cdr3_aa: ATSRGWGREISEKLF
j_call: TRBJ1-4
v_call: TRBV15
cdr3_length: 15
clone_size: NA

cdr3_aa: ASSLQGYNEQF
j_call: TRBJ2-1
v_call: TRBV11-2
cdr3_length: 11
clone_size: NA

cdr3_aa: ASSGTGNGYT
j_call: TRBJ1-2
v_call: TRBV6-1
cdr3_length: 10
clone_size: NA

cdr3_aa: ASSFRGTGGTDTQY
j_call: TRBJ2-3
v_call: TRBV5-4
cdr3_length: 14
clone_size: NA

cdr3_aa: ASSVLTGAGETQY
j_call: TRBJ2-5
v_call: TRBV9
cdr3_length: 13
clone_size: once

cdr3_aa: ASSVDIQGTYEQY
j_call: TRBJ2-7
v_call: TRBV9
cdr3_length: 13
clone_size: NA

cdr3_aa: ASSYNPGSVTEAF
j_call: TRBJ1-1
v_call: TRBV6-5
cdr3_length: 13
clone_size: NA

cdr3_aa: ATSGRGWNTEAF
j_call: TRBJ1-1
v_call: TRBV15
cdr3_length: 12
clone_size: NA

cdr3_aa: ASRDLLSTDTQY
j_call: TRBJ2-3
v_call: TRBV27
cdr3_length: 12
clone_size: NA

cdr3_aa: ASSFTGTDEGQY
j_call: TRBJ2-7
v_call: TRBV27
cdr3_length: 12
clone_size: NA

cdr3_aa: ASSKLTREDQPQH
j_call: TRBJ1-5
v_call: TRBV19
cdr3_length: 13
clone_size: NA

cdr3_aa: ASSLKRDGQETQY
j_call: TRBJ2-5
v_call: TRBV19
cdr3_length: 13
clone_size: NA

cdr3_aa: ASSLGGTYEQY
j_call: TRBJ2-7
v_call: TRBV7-3
cdr3_length: 11
clone_size: NA

cdr3_aa: ASSGARNTIY
j_call: TRBJ1-3
v_call: TRBV13
cdr3_length: 10
clone_size: once

cdr3_aa: ASSTRTGEGYGYT
j_call: TRBJ1-2
v_call: TRBV5-4
cdr3_length: 13
clone_size: once

cdr3_aa: ASSSRNRIGTGELF
j_call: TRBJ2-2
v_call: TRBV6-5
cdr3_length: 14
clone_size: NA